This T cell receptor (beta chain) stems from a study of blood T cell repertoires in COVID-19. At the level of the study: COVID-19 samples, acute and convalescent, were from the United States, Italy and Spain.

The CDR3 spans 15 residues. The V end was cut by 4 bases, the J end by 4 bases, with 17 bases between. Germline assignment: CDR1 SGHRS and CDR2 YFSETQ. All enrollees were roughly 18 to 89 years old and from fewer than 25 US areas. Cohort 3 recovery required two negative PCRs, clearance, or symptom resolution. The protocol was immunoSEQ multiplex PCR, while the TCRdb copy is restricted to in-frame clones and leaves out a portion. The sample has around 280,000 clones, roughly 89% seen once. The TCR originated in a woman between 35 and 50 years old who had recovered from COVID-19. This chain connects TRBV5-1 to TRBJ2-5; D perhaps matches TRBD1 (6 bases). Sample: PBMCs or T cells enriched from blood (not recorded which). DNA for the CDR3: TGCGCCAGCAGCCCGTCGGACAGCCAGGGAGAGACCCAGTACTTC. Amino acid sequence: CASSPSDSQGETQYF.